What follows is one TCR beta chain and its context. The data were produced by immunoSEQ multiplex PCR, yet TCRdb's version contains in-frame clones alone and is incomplete. The sample has some 150,000 clones, 65% to 90% seen once; the top ten hold roughly 17%. This CDR3 spans 13 amino acids. Germline V CDR1 and CDR2: SGHNT, YYREEE (reference sequence). V dropped 5 bases and J dropped 4; count of bases not matched to a gene: 4. The source of the sample is a study of radiation and T cells in renal cell carcinoma. Regarding time point: blood 4 weeks post-SBRT, at nephrectomy. The treatment here: 15 Gy SBRT to primary tumor, nephrectomy 4 weeks later.

This TCR came from a woman aged 50 to 65 with renal cell carcinoma. V gene TRBV5-4 combines with J gene TRBJ1-1; TRBD1 matches at 8 bases. The starting material was blood, obtained from a patient whose treatment included radiotherapy and nephrectomy. CDR3 sequence (DNA): TGTGCCAGCAGTAACAGGGGGGGCACTGAAGCTTTCTTT. It encodes CASSNRGGTEAFF.